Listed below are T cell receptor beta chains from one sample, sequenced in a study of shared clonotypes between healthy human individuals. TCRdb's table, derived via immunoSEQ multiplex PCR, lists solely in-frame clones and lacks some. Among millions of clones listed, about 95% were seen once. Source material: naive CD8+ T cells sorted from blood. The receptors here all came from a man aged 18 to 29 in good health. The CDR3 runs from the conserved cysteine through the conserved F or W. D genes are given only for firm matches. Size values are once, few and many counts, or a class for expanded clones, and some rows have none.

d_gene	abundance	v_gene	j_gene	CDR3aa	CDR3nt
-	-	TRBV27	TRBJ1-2	CASTAVKGNYGYTF	TGTGCCAGCACCGCTGTGAAGGGAAACTATGGCTACACCTTC
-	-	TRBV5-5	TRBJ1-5	CASSPGGLGVSNQPQHF	TGTGCCAGCAGCCCCGGAGGGCTGGGGGTTAGCAATCAGCCCCAGCATTTT
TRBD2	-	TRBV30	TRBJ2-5	CAWSVGAGQETQYF	TGTGCCTGGAGTGTCGGAGCGGGGCAAGAGACCCAGTACTTC
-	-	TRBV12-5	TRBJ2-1	CASGFTGVLGNEQFF	TGTGCTAGTGGTTTTACGGGAGTTTTAGGAAATGAGCAGTTCTTC
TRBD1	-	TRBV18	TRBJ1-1	CASSATGGGSEAFF	TGTGCCAGCTCAGCGACAGGGGGGGGTTCTGAAGCTTTCTTT
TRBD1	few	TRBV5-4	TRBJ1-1	CASSLGTGDTEAFF	TGTGCCAGCAGCTTGGGGACAGGGGACACTGAAGCTTTCTTT
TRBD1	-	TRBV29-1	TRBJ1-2	CSVLGTAYGYTF	TGCAGCGTCCTAGGGACAGCCTATGGCTACACCTTC
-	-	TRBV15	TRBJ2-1	CATRMLGSDEQLF	TGTGCCACCAGGATGTTGGGAAGCGATGAGCAGCTCTTC
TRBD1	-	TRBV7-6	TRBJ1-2	CASSDRQGVGGYTF	TGTGCCAGCAGCGATAGACAGGGAGTAGGCGGCTACACCTTC
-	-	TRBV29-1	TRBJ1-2	CSPKVVFDYGYTF	TGCAGCCCTAAAGTGGTGTTCGACTATGGCTACACCTTC
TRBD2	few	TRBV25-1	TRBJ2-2	CASTAGGSGSKELFF	TGTGCCAGCACCGCGGGAGGTAGCGGGAGTAAGGAGCTGTTTTTT
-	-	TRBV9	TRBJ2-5	CASSLPGHEETQYF	TGTGCCAGCAGCCTCCCGGGACACGAGGAGACCCAGTACTTC
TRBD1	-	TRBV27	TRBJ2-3	CATRGSTDTQYF	TGTGCCACCAGGGGGAGCACAGATACGCAGTATTTT
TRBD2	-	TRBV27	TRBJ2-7	CASSPGLAGDEQYF	TGTGCCAGCAGTCCCGGACTAGCGGGAGACGAGCAGTACTTC
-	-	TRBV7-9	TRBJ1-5	CASSFGQLGQPQHF	TGTGCCAGCAGCTTTGGACAGCTGGGTCAGCCCCAGCATTTT
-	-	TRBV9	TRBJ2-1	CASSVEGASYNEQFF	TGTGCCAGCAGCGTAGAAGGGGCTAGCTACAATGAGCAGTTCTTC
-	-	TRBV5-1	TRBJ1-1	CASSLSRPANTEAFF	TGCGCCAGCAGCTTGAGTAGGCCAGCGAACACTGAAGCTTTCTTT
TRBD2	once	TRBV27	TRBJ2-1	CASSLSGGGSYNEQFF	TGTGCCAGCAGTTTATCTGGGGGGGGAAGCTACAATGAGCAGTTCTTC
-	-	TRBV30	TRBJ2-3	CAWSVGAGLTTDTQYF	TGTGCCTGGAGTGTAGGGGCGGGGTTAACCACAGATACGCAGTATTTT
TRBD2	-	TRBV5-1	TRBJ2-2	CASSWGLAGTANTGELFF	TGCGCCAGCAGCTGGGGACTAGCGGGGACCGCGAACACCGGGGAGCTGTTTTTT
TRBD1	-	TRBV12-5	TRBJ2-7	CASGWDRGYEQYF	TGTGCTAGTGGCTGGGACAGGGGTTACGAGCAGTACTTC
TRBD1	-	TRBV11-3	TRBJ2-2	CASSSRDRGSGELFF	TGTGCCAGCAGCTCCCGGGACAGGGGATCCGGGGAGCTGTTTTTT
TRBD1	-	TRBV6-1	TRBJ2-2	CASSENRDRVFRFRTGELFF	TGTGCCAGCAGCGAAAACCGGGACAGGGTCTTCCGGTTTCGTACCGGGGAGCTGTTTTTT
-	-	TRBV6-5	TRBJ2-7	CASSYSTGQPYEQYF	TGTGCCAGCAGTTACTCGACCGGACAGCCCTACGAGCAGTACTTC
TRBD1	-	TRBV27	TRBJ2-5	CASSSTGGGKGTQYF	TGTGCCAGCAGTTCAACAGGGGGCGGAAAGGGGACCCAGTACTTC
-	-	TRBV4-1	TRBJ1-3	CASSQVSPGEYTIYF	TGCGCCAGCAGCCAAGTATCTCCGGGGGAATACACCATATATTTT
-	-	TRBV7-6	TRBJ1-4	CASSLALGENEKLFF	TGTGCCAGCAGCTTAGCGTTGGGGGAGAATGAAAAACTGTTTTTT
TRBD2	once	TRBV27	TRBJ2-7	CASSLSGLAAYEQYF	TGTGCCAGCAGTTTATCGGGACTAGCGGCTTACGAGCAGTACTTC